Each of the 9 T cell receptor beta chains below was sequenced from the same sample in a study of OX40 agonist ivuxolimab in advanced cancers. Repertoires were generated with immunoSEQ multiplex PCR, while TCRdb's copy carries only in-frame clones and drops some. The sample records about 23,000 clones, over 70% being singletons. Material: CD4+ or CD8+ T cells sorted from blood, obtained in a trial of the OX40 agonist ivuxolimab. The receptors here all came from an adult with an advanced solid tumor such as melanoma, head and neck, liver or kidney cancer.

This chain connects TRBV18 to TRBJ2-5; TRBD2 agrees at 7 bases. In germline, CDR1 is KGHSH, CDR2 LQKENI. V lost 0 bases and J lost 3; bases outside the gene matches: 10. The CDR3 is 17 residues long. CDR3 region: CASSPPGPGGIKETQYF. In DNA, the CDR3 is TGTGCCAGCTCACCACCCGGTCCCGGGGGGATAAAAGAGACCCAGTACTTC.

The chain links TRBV18 to TRBJ1-3; D is possibly TRBD1 (5 bases). Per germline, CDR1 KGHSH and CDR2 LQKENI. This CDR3 has 14 residues. With 3 bases removed from V and 2 bases from J, the gap between germline ends came to 8 bases. CDR3 bases: TGTGCCAGCTCACCGTCAGGGCCTGGAAACACCATATATTTT. This encodes CASSPSGPGNTIYF.

This clone has just a few counts. This chain connects TRBV7-8 to TRBJ2-2; D is perhaps TRBD2 (6 bases). V lost 3 bases, J lost 0 bases, and 14 bases lay in between. Germline values: CDR1 SGHVS, CDR2 FQNEAQ. The CDR3 is 17 amino acids. DNA of the CDR3: TGTGCCAGCAGCTTGCGGGGCGGAGCGCCGAACACCGGGGAGCTGTTTTTT. Translation: CASSLRGGAPNTGELFF.

This sequence joins TRBV5-4 and TRBJ2-7, with 13 nucleotides matching TRBD2. The V gene's germline CDR1 is SGHNT and CDR2 YYREEE (reference sequence). The CDR3 has 15 amino acids. The V gene end was trimmed by 4 bases and the J gene end by 7 bases; junction bases not matched to a gene: 8. The CDR3 loop reads CASSTRLAGGGEQYF. DNA for the CDR3: TGTGCCAGCAGCACTCGACTAGCGGGGGGCGGGGAGCAGTACTTC.

The chain links TRBV7-8 to TRBJ2-7; 8 bases are shared with TRBD2. The CDR3 contains 16 residues. Germline loops: CDR1 SGHVS, CDR2 FQNEAQ. Trimming took 0 bases from V and 2 from J; bases not matched to a gene: 6. This CDR3 is CASSLAGGGNPYEQYF. The CDR3 bases are TGTGCCAGCAGCTTAGCCGGGGGGGGAAATCCCTACGAGCAGTACTTC. Drawing the rest from reference TRBV7-8 and TRBJ2-7, the complete variable domain is GAGVSQSPRYKVAKRGQDVALRCDPISGHVSLFWYQQALGQGPEFLTYFQNEAQLDKSGLPSDRFFAERPEGSVSTLKIQRTQQEDSAVYLCASSLAGGGNPYEQYFGPGTRLTVT.

The V gene is TRBV6-1, the J gene TRBJ2-7; TRBD2 is a possible D gene (6 bases). Germline V gene lookup returns CDR1 MNHNS and CDR2 SASEGT. Trimming stripped 4 bases from V and 2 bases from J, with 12 bases between. This CDR3 is 14 amino acids long. This CDR3 is CASSVSGATYEQYF. DNA for the CDR3: TGTGCCAGCAGTGTTAGCGGAGCTACCTACGAGCAGTACTTC.

The V call is TRBV6-5, the J call TRBJ2-2; D might be TRBD1 (5 bases). The CDR3 is made up of 14 amino acids. Trimming took 0 bases from V and 7 from J, leaving 9 bases between them. Germline V gene data show CDR1 as MNHEY and CDR2 as SVGAGI. The CDR3 reads CASSYSGADGELFF. In DNA form, the CDR3 reads TGTGCCAGCAGTTACTCTGGGGCGGACGGGGAGCTGTTTTTT.

The chain links TRBV19 to TRBJ2-7, with a possible D match to TRBD1 (5 bases). Looked up from germline, CDR1 is LNHDA and CDR2 is SQIVND (reference sequence). V gave up 4 bases and J gave up 1 base, with 8 bases separating them. This CDR3 has 13 residues. The DNA of the CDR3 is TGTGCCAGTAGTAGGACATTGTCCTACGAGCAGTACTTC. It encodes CASSRTLSYEQYF.

The chain is built from TRBV5-5 and TRBJ2-2; no clear D gene. V was pared by 4 bases and J by 1 base, with 11 bases between. The CDR3 is made up of 15 amino acids. CDR1 is SGHKS, CDR2 YYEKEE, per germline (reference sequence). The CDR3 reads CASSHAAGNTGELFF. As DNA, the CDR3 is TGTGCCAGCAGCCACGCGGCAGGGAACACCGGGGAGCTGTTTTTT.